This T cell receptor beta chain was obtained from a study of a mutant IDH1 vaccine in newly diagnosed glioma. Study background: Radiotherapy, temozolomide, or both had been given previously, and both were given to most.

Only in-frame clones appear in the TCRdb table, and some are missing; sequencing was by immunoSEQ multiplex PCR. The data hold some 59,000 clones, with about nine tenths observed a single time. The V gene's germline CDR1 is MDHEN and CDR2 SYDVKM. The length of the CDR3 is 16 residues. Trimming removed 6 bases from V and 3 bases from J, with 17 bases in between. Stated time point: week 11, during vaccination. A 20-mer mutant IDH1 peptide at 300 ug was injected subcutaneously with topical imiquimod. On this clone: Its antigen remains unknown.

The chain uses TRBV28 and TRBJ1-4, with D possibly matching TRBD1 (5 bases). This material consisted of PBMCs, taken from a glioma patient whose treatment included an IDH1 peptide vaccine. The receptor was derived from a man between 40 and 49 years old with glioma. CDR3 bases: TGTGCCAGCAGCCAAATCGGGGCTCCGGCTAATGAAAAACTGTTTTTT. Translating it yields CASSQIGAPANEKLFF.